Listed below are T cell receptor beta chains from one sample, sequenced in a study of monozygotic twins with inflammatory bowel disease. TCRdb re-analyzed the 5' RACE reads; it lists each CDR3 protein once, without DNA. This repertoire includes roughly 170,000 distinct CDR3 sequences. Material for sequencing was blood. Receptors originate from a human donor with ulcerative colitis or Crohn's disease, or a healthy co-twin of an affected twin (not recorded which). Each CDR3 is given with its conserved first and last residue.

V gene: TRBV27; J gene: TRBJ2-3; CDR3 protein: CASSLSARLAGGTSNDTQYF
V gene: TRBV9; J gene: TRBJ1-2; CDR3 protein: CASSANQGDYGYTF
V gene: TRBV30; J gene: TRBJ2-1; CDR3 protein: CAWSVTYNEQFF
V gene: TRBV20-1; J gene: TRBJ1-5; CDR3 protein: CSARPGASPWPQHF
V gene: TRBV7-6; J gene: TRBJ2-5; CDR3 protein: CASSLVGPGQETQYF
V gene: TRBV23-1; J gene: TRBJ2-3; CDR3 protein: CASSSLAETDTQYF
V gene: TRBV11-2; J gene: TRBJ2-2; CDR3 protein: CASSLVGLAGLNTGELFF
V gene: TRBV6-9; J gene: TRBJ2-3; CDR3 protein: CASSYYRSTDTQYF
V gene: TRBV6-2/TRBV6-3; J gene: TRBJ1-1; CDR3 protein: CASSYDQGEEAFF
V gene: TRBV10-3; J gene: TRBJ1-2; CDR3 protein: CASGGDPTGSLGYTF
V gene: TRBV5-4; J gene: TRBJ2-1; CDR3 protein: CASSLVGAGLTYNEQFF
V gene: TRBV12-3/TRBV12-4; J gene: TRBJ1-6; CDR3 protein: CASSLSGPANSPLHF
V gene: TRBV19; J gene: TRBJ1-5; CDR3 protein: CASSPWGQPQHF
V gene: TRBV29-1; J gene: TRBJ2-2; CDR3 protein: CSVFPGDTTGELFF
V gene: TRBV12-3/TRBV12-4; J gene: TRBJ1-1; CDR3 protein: CASNPDPDRETEAFF
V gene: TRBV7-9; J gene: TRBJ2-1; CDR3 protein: CASSSPATSGDEQFF
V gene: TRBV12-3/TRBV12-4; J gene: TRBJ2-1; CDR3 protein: CASSLGLKPHQFF
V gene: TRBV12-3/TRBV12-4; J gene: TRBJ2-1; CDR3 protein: CASSSRTGMAEQFF
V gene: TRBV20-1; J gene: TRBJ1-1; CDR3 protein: CSASARPLGEAFF
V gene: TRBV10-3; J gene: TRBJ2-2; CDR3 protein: CAISWDGTSNTGELFF
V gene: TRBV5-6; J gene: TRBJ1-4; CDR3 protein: CASSGRVGNEKLFF
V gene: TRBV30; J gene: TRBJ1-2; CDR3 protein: CAWLLGYGYTF
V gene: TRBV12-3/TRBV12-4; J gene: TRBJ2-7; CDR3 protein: CASSLGDRLYEQYF
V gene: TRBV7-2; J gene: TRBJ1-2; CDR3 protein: CASSLRTVGYGYTF
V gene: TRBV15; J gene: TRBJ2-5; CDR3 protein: CATSRSTGGPLGQETQYF
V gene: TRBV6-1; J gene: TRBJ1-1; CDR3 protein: CASSPDGTGQNLNTEAFF
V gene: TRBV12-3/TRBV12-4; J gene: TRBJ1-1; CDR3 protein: CASSQGTEAFF
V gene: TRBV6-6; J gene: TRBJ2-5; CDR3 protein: CASSTIPNQETQYF
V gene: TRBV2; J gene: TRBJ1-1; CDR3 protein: CASSEEWVGNTEAFF
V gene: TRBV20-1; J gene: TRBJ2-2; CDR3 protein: CSARVDRTSNTGELFF
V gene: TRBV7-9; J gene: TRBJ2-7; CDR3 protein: CASSTRTSGSLQYF
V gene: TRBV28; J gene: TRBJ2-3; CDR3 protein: CASSSAYGLAGQDTQYF
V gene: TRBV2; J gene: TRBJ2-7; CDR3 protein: CASSSVLSGDPWEQYF
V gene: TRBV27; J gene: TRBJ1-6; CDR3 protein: CASSLVGSPLHF
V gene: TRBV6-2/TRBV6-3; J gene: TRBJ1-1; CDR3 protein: CASSYDNRVNTEAFF
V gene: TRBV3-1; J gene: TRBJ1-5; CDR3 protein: CASSRDGLGNQPQHF
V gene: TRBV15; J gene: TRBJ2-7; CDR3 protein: CATSRDLGETYEQYF
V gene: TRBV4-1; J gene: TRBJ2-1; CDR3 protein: CASSQDLPVLAYNEQFF
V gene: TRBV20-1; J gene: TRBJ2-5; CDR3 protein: CSARDHLGTSGRETQYF
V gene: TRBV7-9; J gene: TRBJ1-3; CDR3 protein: CASSPGGAKGGNTIYF
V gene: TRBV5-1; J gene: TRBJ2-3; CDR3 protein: CASSLAGGTTDTQYF
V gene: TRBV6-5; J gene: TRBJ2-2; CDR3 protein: CASSARGADTGELFF
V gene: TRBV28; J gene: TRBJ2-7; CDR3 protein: CASSPGGLGEQYF
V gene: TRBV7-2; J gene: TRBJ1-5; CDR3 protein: CASTQRGSNQPQHF
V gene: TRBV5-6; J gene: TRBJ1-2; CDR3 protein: CASSLEISGYTF
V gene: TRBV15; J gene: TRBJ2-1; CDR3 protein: CATSRSQGFSYNEQFF
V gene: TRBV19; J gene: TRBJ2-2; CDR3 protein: CASSLTSLNTGELFF
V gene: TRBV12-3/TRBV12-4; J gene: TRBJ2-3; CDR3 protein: CASRRGTDTQYF
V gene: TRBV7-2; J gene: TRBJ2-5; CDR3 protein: CASSPPGGGFQETQYF
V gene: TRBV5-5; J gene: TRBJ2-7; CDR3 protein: CASSLGAYPDYEQYF
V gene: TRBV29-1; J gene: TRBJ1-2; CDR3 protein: CSVEDGGDDYGYTF
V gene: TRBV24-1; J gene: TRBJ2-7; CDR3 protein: CATSDFPTDAGGPFYEQYF
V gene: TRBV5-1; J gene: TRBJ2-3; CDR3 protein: CASSLNAADLADTQYF
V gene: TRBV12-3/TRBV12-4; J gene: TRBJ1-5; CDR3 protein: CASGIGSPRSNQPQHF
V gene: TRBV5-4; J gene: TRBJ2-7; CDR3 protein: CASSFFSGGLYEQYF
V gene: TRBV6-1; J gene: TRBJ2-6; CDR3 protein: CASRPTLRGYGSGANVLTF
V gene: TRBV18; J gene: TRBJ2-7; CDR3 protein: CASSPGTVYEQYF
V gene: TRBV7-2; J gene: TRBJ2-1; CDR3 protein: CASSLSSGLYNEQFF
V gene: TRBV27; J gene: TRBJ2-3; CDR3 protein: CASTGYPSTDTQYF
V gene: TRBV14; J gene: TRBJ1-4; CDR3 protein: CASSQDRREKLFF